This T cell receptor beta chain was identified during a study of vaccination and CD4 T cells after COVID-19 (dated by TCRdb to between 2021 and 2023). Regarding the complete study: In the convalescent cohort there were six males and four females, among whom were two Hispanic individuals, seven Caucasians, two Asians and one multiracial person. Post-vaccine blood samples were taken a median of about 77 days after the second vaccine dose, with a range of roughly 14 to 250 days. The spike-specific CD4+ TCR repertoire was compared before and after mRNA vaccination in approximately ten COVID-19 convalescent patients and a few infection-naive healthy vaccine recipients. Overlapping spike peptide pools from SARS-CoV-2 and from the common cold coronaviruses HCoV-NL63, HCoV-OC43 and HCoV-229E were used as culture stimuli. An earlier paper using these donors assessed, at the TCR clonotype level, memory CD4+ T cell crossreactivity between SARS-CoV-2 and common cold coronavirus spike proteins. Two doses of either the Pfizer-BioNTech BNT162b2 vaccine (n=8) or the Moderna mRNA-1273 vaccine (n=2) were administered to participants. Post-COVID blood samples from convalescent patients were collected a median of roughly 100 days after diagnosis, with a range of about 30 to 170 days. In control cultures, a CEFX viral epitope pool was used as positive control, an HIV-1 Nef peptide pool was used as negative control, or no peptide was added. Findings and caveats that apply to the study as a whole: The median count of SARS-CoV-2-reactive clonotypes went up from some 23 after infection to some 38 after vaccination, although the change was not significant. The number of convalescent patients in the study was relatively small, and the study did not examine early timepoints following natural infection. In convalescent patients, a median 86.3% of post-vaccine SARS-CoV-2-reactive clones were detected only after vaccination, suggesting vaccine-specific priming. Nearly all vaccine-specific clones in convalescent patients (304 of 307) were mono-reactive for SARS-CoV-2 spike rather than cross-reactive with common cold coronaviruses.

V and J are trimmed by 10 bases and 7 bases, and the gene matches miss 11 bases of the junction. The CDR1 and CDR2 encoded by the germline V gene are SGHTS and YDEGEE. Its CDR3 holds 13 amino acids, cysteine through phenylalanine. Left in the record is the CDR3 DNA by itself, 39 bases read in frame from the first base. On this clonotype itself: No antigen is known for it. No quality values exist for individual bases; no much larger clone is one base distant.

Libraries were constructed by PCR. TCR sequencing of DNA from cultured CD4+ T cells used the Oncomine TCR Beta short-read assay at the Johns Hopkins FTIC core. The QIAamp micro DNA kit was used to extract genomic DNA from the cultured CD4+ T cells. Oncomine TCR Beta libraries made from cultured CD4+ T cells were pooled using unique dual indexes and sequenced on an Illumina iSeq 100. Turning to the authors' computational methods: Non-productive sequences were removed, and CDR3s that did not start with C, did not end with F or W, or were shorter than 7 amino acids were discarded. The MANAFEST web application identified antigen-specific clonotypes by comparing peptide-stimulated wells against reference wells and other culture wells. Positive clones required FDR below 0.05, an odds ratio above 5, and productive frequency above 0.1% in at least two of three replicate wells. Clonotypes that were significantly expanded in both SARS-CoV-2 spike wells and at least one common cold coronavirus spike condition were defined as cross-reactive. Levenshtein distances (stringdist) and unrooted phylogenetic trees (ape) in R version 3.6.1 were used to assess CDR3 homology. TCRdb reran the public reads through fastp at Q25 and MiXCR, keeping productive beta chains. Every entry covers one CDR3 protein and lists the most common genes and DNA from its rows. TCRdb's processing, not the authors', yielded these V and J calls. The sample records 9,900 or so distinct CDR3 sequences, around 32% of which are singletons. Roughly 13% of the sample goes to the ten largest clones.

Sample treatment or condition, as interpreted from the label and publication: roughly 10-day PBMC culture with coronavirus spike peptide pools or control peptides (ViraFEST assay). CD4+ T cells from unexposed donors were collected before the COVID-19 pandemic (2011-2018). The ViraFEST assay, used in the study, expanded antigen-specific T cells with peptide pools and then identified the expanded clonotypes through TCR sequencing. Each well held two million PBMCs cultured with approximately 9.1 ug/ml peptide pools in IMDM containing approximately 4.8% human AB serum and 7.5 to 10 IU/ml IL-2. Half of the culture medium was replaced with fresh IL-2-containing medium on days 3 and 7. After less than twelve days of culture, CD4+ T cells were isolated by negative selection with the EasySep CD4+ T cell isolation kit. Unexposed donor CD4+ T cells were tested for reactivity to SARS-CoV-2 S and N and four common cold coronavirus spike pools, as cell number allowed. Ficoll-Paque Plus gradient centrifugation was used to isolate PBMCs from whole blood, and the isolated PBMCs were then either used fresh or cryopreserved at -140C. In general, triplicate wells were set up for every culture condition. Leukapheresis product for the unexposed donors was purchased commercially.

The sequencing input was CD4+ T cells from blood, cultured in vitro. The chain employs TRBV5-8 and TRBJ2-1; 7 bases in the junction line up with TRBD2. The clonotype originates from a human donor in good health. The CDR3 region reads CAGERGRDNEQFF. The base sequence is TGTGCCGGAGAGCGGGGCAGAGATAATGAGCAGTTCTTC. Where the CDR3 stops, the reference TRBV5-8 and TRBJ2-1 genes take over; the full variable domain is EAGVTQSPTHLIKTRGQQATLRCSPISGHTSVYWYQQALGLGLQFLLWYDEGEERNRGNFPPRFSGRQFPNYSSELNVNALELEDSALYLCAGERGRDNEQFFGPGTRLTVL.